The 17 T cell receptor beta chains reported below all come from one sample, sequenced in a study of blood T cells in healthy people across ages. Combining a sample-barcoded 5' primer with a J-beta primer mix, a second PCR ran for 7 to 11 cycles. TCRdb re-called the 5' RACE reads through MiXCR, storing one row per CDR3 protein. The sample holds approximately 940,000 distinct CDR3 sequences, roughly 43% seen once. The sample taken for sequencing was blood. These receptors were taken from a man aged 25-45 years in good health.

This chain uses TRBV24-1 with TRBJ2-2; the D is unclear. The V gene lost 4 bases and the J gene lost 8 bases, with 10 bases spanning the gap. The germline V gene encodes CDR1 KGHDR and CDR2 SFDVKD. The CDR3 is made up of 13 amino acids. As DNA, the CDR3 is TGTGCCACCAGTGACTTAATCGAGGGGGAGCTGTTTTTT. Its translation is CATSDLIEGELFF.

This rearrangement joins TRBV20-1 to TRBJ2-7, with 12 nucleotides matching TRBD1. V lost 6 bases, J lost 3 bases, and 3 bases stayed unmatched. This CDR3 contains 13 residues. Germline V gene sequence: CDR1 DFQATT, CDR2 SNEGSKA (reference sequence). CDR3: CSARDRGHYEQYF. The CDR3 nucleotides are TGCAGTGCCCGGGACAGGGGGCACTACGAGCAGTACTTC.

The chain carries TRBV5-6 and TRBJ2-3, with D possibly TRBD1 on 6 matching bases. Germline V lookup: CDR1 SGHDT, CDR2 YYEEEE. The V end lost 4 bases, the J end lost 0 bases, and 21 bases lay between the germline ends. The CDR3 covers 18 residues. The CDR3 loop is CASSQGQILSSSTDTQYF. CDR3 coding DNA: TGTGCCAGCAGCCAAGGACAGATACTATCGTCTAGCACAGATACGCAGTATTTT.

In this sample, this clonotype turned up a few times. The CDR3: CASSLSSRGGGVVNEQFF. CDR3 DNA: TGTGCCAGCAGCTTATCATCCCGGGGCGGGGGGGTGGTAAATGAGCAGTTCTTC. The J gene is TRBJ2-1, the V gene TRBV7-6; 9 positions match TRBD2. Losses at the gene ends were 2 bases for V and 7 bases for J; bases not matched to a gene: 15. Germline assignment: CDR1 SGHVS and CDR2 FNYEAQ. This CDR3 spans 18 amino acids.

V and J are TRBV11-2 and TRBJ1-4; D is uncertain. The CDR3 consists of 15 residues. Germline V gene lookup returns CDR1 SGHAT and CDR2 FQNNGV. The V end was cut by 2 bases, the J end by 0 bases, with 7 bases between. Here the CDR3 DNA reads TGTGCCAGCAGCTTACGGGTTGCAACTAATGAAAAACTGTTTTTT. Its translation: CASSLRVATNEKLFF.

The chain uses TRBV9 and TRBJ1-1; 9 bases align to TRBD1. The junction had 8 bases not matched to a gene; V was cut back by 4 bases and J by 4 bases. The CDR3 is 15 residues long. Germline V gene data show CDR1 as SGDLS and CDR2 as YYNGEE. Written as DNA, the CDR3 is TGTGCCAGCAGCTCGCGGGGACAGGGTGGCACTGAAGCTTTCTTT. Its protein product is CASSSRGQGGTEAFF.

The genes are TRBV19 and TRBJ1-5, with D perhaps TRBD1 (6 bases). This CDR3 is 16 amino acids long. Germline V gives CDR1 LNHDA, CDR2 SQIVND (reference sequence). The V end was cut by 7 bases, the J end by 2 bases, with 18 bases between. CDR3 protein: CASTHTGKRGNQPQHF. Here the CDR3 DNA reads TGTGCCAGTACCCACACAGGGAAACGGGGCAATCAGCCCCAGCATTTT.

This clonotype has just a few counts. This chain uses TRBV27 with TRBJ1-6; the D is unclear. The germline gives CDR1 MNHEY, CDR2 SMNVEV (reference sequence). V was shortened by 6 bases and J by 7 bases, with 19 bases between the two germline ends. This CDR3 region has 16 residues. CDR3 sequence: CASRTFGWVENSPLHF. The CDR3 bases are TGTGCCAGCAGGACCTTTGGGTGGGTTGAGAATTCACCCCTCCACTTT.

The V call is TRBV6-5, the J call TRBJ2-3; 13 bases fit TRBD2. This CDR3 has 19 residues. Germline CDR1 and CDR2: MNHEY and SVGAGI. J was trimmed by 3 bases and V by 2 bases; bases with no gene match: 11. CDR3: CASSYQPPGLAGSTDTQYF. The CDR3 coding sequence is TGTGCCAGCAGTTACCAGCCCCCGGGACTAGCGGGATCTACAGATACGCAGTATTTT.

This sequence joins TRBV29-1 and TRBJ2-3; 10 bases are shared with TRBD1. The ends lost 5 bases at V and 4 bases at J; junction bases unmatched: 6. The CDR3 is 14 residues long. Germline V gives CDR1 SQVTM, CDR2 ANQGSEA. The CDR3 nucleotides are TGCAGCGTTATAGACAGGGGGCAGCCAGATACGCAGTATTTT. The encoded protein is CSVIDRGQPDTQYF.

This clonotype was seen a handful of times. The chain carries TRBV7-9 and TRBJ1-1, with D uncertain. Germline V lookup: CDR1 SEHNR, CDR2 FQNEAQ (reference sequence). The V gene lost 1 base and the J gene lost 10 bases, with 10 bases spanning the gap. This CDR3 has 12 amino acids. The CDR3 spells CASSLEASRAFF. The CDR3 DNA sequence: TGTGCCAGCAGCTTAGAAGCGTCTCGAGCTTTCTTT.

The CDR3 bases are TGTGCCAGCAGTTTTTCCAGGGTGCACGAGCAGTACTTC. It yields the protein CASSFSRVHEQYF. The chain couples TRBV27 to TRBJ2-7; TRBD1 might be the D (5 bases). CDR1 MNHEY and CDR2 SMNVEV come from the germline V gene (reference sequence). The CDR3 is 13 residues long. V was clipped by 3 bases and J by 5 bases, with 11 bases between them.

Here the CDR3 reads CASSLALIIGVETQYF. CDR3 nucleotide sequence: TGTGCCAGCAGCTTAGCGCTGATCATCGGTGTGGAGACCCAGTACTTC. The chain couples TRBV7-2 to TRBJ2-5; D is uncertain. Trimming took 0 bases from V and 5 from J, leaving 16 bases between them. There are 16 residues in the CDR3. Germline V gene lookup returns CDR1 SGHTA and CDR2 FQGNSA.

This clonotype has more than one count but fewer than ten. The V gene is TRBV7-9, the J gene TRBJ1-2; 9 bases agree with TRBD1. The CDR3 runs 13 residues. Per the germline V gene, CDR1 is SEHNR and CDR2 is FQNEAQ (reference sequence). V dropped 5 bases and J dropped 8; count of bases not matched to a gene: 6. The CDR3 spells CASSHEGQGGYTF. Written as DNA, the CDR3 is TGTGCCAGCAGCCACGAAGGACAGGGGGGCTACACCTTC.

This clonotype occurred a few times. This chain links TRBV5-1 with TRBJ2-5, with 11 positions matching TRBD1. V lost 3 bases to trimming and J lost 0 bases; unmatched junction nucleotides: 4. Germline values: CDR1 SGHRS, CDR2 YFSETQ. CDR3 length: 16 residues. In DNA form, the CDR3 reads TGCGCCAGCAGCTGGGGGACAGGGGGGTACCAAGAGACCCAGTACTTC. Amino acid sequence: CASSWGTGGYQETQYF.

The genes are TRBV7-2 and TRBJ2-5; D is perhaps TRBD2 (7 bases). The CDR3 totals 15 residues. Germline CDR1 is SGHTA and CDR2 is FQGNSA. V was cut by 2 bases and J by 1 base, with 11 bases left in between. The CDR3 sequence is CASSLRGGIQETQYF. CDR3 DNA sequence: TGTGCCAGCAGCTTAAGGGGGGGCATCCAAGAGACCCAGTACTTC.

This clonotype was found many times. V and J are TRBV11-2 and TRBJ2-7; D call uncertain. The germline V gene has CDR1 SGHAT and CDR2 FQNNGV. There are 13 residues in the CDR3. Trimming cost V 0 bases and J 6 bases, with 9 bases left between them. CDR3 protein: CASSLESSGEQYF. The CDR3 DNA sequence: TGTGCCAGCAGCTTAGAATCCTCCGGCGAGCAGTACTTC.